This TCR beta chain was obtained from a study of tissue T cells after allogeneic stem cell transplantation (dated by TCRdb to 2022 to 2024). Notes on the research overall: TCR beta repertoires were profiled across many tissues obtained from research autopsies of patients with and without GVHD, as well as in mouse models of GVHD. The human part of the study was a prospective observational study with no blinding and no randomization.

The CDR1 and CDR2 encoded by the germline V gene are GKSSPN and SITVG. CDR3 length: 16 amino acids, cysteine to phenylalanine. Shown are 45 bases from within the CDR3, in frame from base 1. V ends up 0 bases short and J 2 bases short, with an unmatched junction base count of 6. Overall study outcomes, separate from this receptor: Within patients, how anatomically similar tissues were was a major factor shaping TCR repertoire composition, regardless of disease or transplant status. Only a few T cell clones appeared in more than one patient, yet motif-based clustering showed tissue-specific repertoire signatures that were shared between patients. In both patients and mice, T cells from blood and spleen covered only a limited part of the TCR repertoire found in tissues. The patient cohort was small and clinically heterogeneous, and sampling depth was acknowledged as a limitation. The study did not determine which tissue TCRs were alloreactive or antigen-specific, and some clones might have been persisting host cells.

This clone was seen just once. Its binding antigen is unknown. In this entry, gene names and germline sequences are mouse ones. The read halts 1 residue ahead of the CDR3 end, with the missing end drawn from the germline J gene. Library generation was performed with the immunoSEQ multiplex PCR assay. TCRbeta CDR3 sequencing was performed at survey depth by Adaptive Biotechnologies, and CDR3 sequences, V/J genes, productive frequency and template counts were reported. Amplification of TCR beta CDR3 regions started from genomic DNA instead of RNA. Turning to the authors' computational methods: Jensen-Shannon divergence served to quantify pairwise repertoire overlap between tissues, with 0 meaning identical and 1 meaning complete divergence. Tissues were clustered by single-linkage agglomerative hierarchical clustering of pairwise JSD values and displayed as dendrograms. GLIPH2 was run on all patient samples with simulation_depth 1000, kmer_min_depth 3, cdr3_length_cutoff 8, keeping groups with more than two unique CDR3s. In a standardized tissue-overlap score, Jaccard GLIPH-group overlap across patients was extrapolated to a standard repertoire size of 1000 clones. Linear mixed-effect models, with tissue included as a fixed effect and individual included as a random effect, were used to assess associations of diversity with clinical or experimental variables. TCRdb retrieved this table from immuneACCESS and kept in-frame rearrangements only. Not all clones are present; in checked studies, unresolved V genes account for under half, and no reason is known for the remainder. For V, J and clone size, that table is used; D and trimming come from the DNA. This sample holds some 19,000 clones; about 70% were observed only once. The ten largest make up 0.35% to 0.5% of the sample.

Specimen: blood. This sequence originates from a female BALB/c mouse in good health. The MHC haplotype for this mouse line is H2-d. The V and J segments used are TRBV31 and TRBJ2-5; TRBD2 aligns with 9 central bases. Partial CDR3 DNA: TGTGCCTGGAGTCTAGAGGGCTGGGGGGGCCAAGACACCCAGTAC. The translation is CAWSLEGWGGQDTQY. The entire CDR3 is CAWSLEGWGGQDTQYF.